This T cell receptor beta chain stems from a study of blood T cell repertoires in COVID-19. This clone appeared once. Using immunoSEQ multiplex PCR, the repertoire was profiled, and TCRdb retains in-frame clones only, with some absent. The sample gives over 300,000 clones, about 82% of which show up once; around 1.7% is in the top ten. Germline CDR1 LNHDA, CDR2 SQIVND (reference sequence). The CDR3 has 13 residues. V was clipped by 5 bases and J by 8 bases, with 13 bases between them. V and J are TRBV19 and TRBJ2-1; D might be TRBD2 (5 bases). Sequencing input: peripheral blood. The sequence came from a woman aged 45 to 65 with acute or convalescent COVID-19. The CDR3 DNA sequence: TGTGCCAGTAGTCGGTCGCGGGTCGATGAGCAGTTCTTC. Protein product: CASSRSRVDEQFF.